This T cell receptor (beta chain) was identified in a study of cytomegalovirus exposure and HLA in healthy donors. Primers for the PCR totalled 60 Vbeta and 13 Jbeta. Some clones are missing from TCRdb's copy, which holds only in-frame ones; the method was immunoSEQ multiplex PCR. The sample shows about 35,000 clones, 80% of them seen only once. Study outcomes and limitations: A few V segments could not be told apart, such as TRBV6-2 and TRBV6-3, and were left out.

CDR3 length: 14 residues. CDR1 is SGHVT, CDR2 SQSDAQ, per germline. Trimming cost V 5 bases and J 5 bases, with 15 bases left between them. On this clone: Its antigen remains unidentified.

The TCR comes from a male donor in good health and CMV-seronegative. Sequenced sample: PBMCs. This chain connects TRBV7-4 to TRBJ2-5, with D perhaps matching TRBD2 (6 bases). The CDR3 region has the DNA TGTGCCAGCAGCGGCAGACATCGGGAGGAGACCCAGTACTTC. Residues: CASSGRHREETQYF.